These 6 T cell receptor beta chains share one sample of origin, sequenced in a study of human T cells and chemical hapten exposure. MiXCR, run by TCRdb on the 5' RACE reads, gives a single entry per CDR3 protein. The table has about 81,000 distinct CDR3 sequences, 7% to 8% seen once. Blood, whole and unfractionated, served as the source for total RNA extraction. These receptors originate from a male donor in good health.

This clonotype has just a few counts. This rearrangement joins TRBV6-4 to TRBJ1-1, with TRBD1 matching 8 bases. V dropped 2 bases and J dropped 3; count of bases not matched to a gene: 2. Germline lookup yields CDR1 MRHNA and CDR2 SNTAGT. CDR3 length: 14 amino acids. The CDR3 sequence: CASSDQQGDTEAFF. As DNA, the CDR3 is TGTGCCAGCAGTGACCAACAGGGGGACACTGAAGCTTTCTTT.

This clonotype occurred a few times. The chain couples TRBV7-2 to TRBJ1-2, with D uncertain. CDR3 length: 12 residues. The V and J ends lost 5 bases and 9 bases respectively, with 13 bases between them. CDR1 is SGHTA and CDR2 is FQGNSA in the germline V gene. CDR3 in DNA: TGTGCCAGCAGCCCGCCCTTATCTAGCTACACCTTC. It translates to CASSPPLSSYTF.

DNA of the CDR3: TGCGCCAGCAGCTTGGAGGGTAGGCTTGAAAAACTGTTTTTT. Translation: CASSLEGRLEKLFF. This chain connects TRBV5-1 to TRBJ1-4, with D hard to call. The CDR3 is 14 residues long. Germline V gives CDR1 SGHRS, CDR2 YFSETQ. The germline V and J ends were trimmed by 0 bases and 7 bases, with 10 bases remaining between them.

Only a few counts were recorded for this clonotype. In DNA, the CDR3 is TGTGCCAGCAGTCATAGACAGGAGAACTATGGCTACACCTTC. It encodes CASSHRQENYGYTF. The gene calls are TRBV7-9 and TRBJ1-2, with D perhaps TRBD1 (6 bases). Trimming removed 6 bases from V and 2 bases from J, with 13 bases in between. Germline-derived CDR1 and CDR2 are SEHNR and FQNEAQ (reference sequence). This CDR3 contains 14 residues.

This clonotype was seen a handful of times. The V call is TRBV5-1, the J call TRBJ1-1; D gene ambiguous. CDR3 length: 14 residues. Germline V gene sequence: CDR1 SGHRS, CDR2 YFSETQ. Trimming pared 0 bases from V and 0 bases from J, leaving 6 bases between. The CDR3 spells CASSLDILNTEAFF. The CDR3 DNA follows: TGCGCCAGCAGCTTGGATATCCTGAACACTGAAGCTTTCTTT.

This clonotype showed up just once. A read error is possible here, since a much larger clone lies one base away. The CDR3 DNA follows: TGTGCCAGCAGTTGCCTGGGGGCGGGTCTCCAGAATGAGCAGTTCTTC. This sequence encodes CASSCLGAGLQNEQFF. This chain connects TRBV6-2 or TRBV6-3 to TRBJ2-1, with D maybe TRBD1 (6 bases). Looked up from germline, CDR1 is MNHEY and CDR2 is SVGEGT. Trimming left V 4 bases short and J 7 bases short, with 20 bases between. The length of the CDR3 is 16 residues.